The clone carrying this T cell receptor (beta chain) came up many times. Its antigen is undetermined. The CDR3 extends 3 residues past the end of the read, so its final part is completed from the germline J gene. The CDR3 spans 12 residues. The V and J ends lost 7 bases and 6 bases respectively, with 13 bases between them. Germline lookup yields CDR1 DFQATT and CDR2 SNEGSKA (reference sequence). This sample is drawn from a study of T cell clonality in common variable immunodeficiency. Study-level points and caveats: What drives increased CVID clonality needs T cell subpopulation sequencing. Fewer deletions and N-nucleotide insertions were reportedly seen in common variable immunodeficiency TCR beta sequences. Fewer TCRbeta clones were shared among CVID subjects than controls.

Equal genomic DNA amounts from CVID and control samples were sequenced. Sequencing used immunoSEQ multiplex PCR; TCRdb keeps in-frame clones, though not all of them. The sample includes about 60,000 clones, none of them occurring once. Sequenced input: peripheral blood mononuclear cells. The V gene is TRBV20-1, the J gene TRBJ2-1, with a weak D call TRBD2 (6 bases). This clonotype was obtained from a person between 18 and 75 years old in good health. CDR3 protein: CSGIAESNEQFF. The CDR3 bases that were read are TGCAGTGGGATAGCGGAAAGCAATGAG.